Each of the 6 T cell receptor beta chains below was sequenced from the same sample in a study of control samples from healthy donors and cancer patients. Data came from immunoSEQ multiplex PCR; TCRdb stores just in-frame clones and leaves some out. Counted here are about 70,000 clones, approximately 94% occurring once; the ten biggest clones make up approximately 3%. The sequencing input was blood. Receptors were obtained from a woman aged 25 to 39 in good health.

The CDR3 region is CASRNTAATNEKLFF. CDR3 nucleotide sequence: TGTGCCAGCAGAAACACAGCCGCAACTAATGAAAAACTGTTTTTT. This chain links TRBV6-5 with TRBJ1-4; D is unclear. V lost 6 bases, J lost 0 bases, and 11 bases lay in between. The CDR3 has 15 residues. The V gene's germline CDR1 is MNHEY and CDR2 SVGAGI.

The genes are TRBV6-2 or TRBV6-3 and TRBJ1-1; D remains unclear. Germline loops: CDR1 MNHEY, CDR2 SVGEGT. Trimming took off 2 bases at V and 1 base at J, with 5 bases between the two ends. CDR3 size: 13 residues. As DNA, the CDR3 is TGTGCCAGCAGTTACATGGGGAACACTGAAGCTTTCTTT. Its translation: CASSYMGNTEAFF.

The chain carries TRBV5-1 and TRBJ2-1; 8 bases map to TRBD2. The V gene's germline CDR1 is SGHRS and CDR2 YFSETQ. This CDR3 is 16 amino acids long. V lost 2 bases to trimming and J lost 6 bases; unmatched junction nucleotides: 10. The chain's CDR3 is CASSFSAGTSGNEQFF. CDR3 DNA: TGCGCCAGCAGCTTTTCCGCGGGGACTAGTGGCAATGAGCAGTTCTTC.

V is TRBV2 and J is TRBJ2-3; 7 bases agree with TRBD1. Germline CDR1 reads SNHLY; CDR2 reads FYNNEI. V lost 7 bases and J lost 0; bases outside the gene matches: 4. The CDR3 spans 14 residues. The CDR3 DNA is TGTGCCAGCAAGGGGGCCCTTAGCACAGATACGCAGTATTTT. Translation: CASKGALSTDTQYF.

The CDR3: CASSVLRAVFGYTF. The CDR3 DNA reads TGTGCCAGCAGCGTATTAAGGGCCGTCTTTGGCTACACCTTC. V is TRBV9 and J is TRBJ1-2; D remains unclear. From germline, CDR1 is SGDLS and CDR2 YYNGEE. V was shortened by 1 base and J by 7 bases, with 14 bases between the two germline ends. This CDR3 region has 14 residues.

The chain carries TRBV4-2 and TRBJ1-4; no reliable D call. Germline CDR1 LGHNA, CDR2 YNFKEQ. V was trimmed by 0 bases and J by 0 bases, leaving 8 bases between them. This CDR3 is built from 16 residues. DNA for the CDR3: TGTGCCAGCAGCCAAGATCCCAGGCCAACTAATGAAAAACTGTTTTTT. This gives the protein CASSQDPRPTNEKLFF.